This is a list of T cell receptor beta chains from one sample in a study of T cell responses to AZD1222 COVID-19 vaccine. Sequencing used immunoSEQ multiplex PCR; TCRdb keeps in-frame clones, though not all of them. The data contain 67,000 or so clones, around 84% of them singletons. The material was peripheral blood, obtained on day 0 of AZD1222 vaccination. Every receptor here comes from an adult in good health. Both conserved end residues are part of each CDR3. Each record gives: CDR3 length, D gene, J gene, clone size, V gene, CDR3 DNA, CDR3 protein. A D gene is named only where the DNA matches it firmly. The size of a clone is reported for some rows only, either as once, few or many, or as a class for expanded clones.

16 | TRBD2 | TRBJ2-5 | . | TRBV9 | TGTGCCAGCTCCCCCACTGGCGGGGGGGCCATGGAGACCCAGTACTTC | CASSPTGGGAMETQYF
14 | . | TRBJ2-5 | . | TRBV18 | TGTGCCAGCCGACTAGGACGGACCCAAGAGACCCAGTACTTC | CASRLGRTQETQYF
15 | . | TRBJ1-3 | . | TRBV28 | TGTGCCAGCAGTTTATTTACGGACTCTGGAAACACCATATATTTT | CASSLFTDSGNTIYF
15 | TRBD1 | TRBJ1-2 | . | TRBV28 | TGTGCCAGCAGTTGGACAGGGGAGGTATCAAAAGGCTACACCTTC | CASSWTGEVSKGYTF
14 | . | TRBJ1-1 | . | TRBV5-1 | TGCGCCAGCAGCTTGGCCGGGACGAACACTGAAGCTTTCTTT | CASSLAGTNTEAFF
13 | . | TRBJ2-5 | few | TRBV27 | TGTGCCAGCAGCCCCCGGGCCCGGGAGACCCAGTACTTC | CASSPRARETQYF
15 | . | TRBJ1-4 | once | TRBV5-4 | TGTGCCAGCAGCTTGGTCGGGGGAGGCAATGAAAAACTGTTTTTT | CASSLVGGGNEKLFF
13 | . | TRBJ1-1 | . | TRBV12-3/TRBV12-4 | TGTGCCAGCAGGCTCACAGGGAACACTGAAGCTTTCTTT | CASRLTGNTEAFF
14 | TRBD1 | TRBJ1-2 | . | TRBV27 | TGTGCCAGCAGTTTAAAGGGGGCATCCTATGGCTACACCTTC | CASSLKGASYGYTF
14 | . | TRBJ1-6 | . | TRBV3-1/TRBV3-2 | TGTGCCAGCAGCCATATCAGGGAGAATTCACCCCTCCACTTT | CASSHIRENSPLHF
16 | . | TRBJ1-2 | . | TRBV4-1 | TGCGCCAGCAGCCAAGACCCGACAGCGAGAGGGGCTGGCTACACCTTC | CASSQDPTARGAGYTF
16 | . | TRBJ1-6 | . | TRBV6-5 | TGTGCCAGCAGTTACTATGGGGCGAATCTTAATTCACCCCTCCACTTT | CASSYYGANLNSPLHF
15 | TRBD1 | TRBJ2-3 | once | TRBV5-4 | TGTGCCAGCAGCCTTGTGGACAGGGGGCGAGATACGCAGTATTTT | CASSLVDRGRDTQYF
14 | . | TRBJ2-7 | . | TRBV6-5 | TGTGCCAGCAGGAAGCTAACAGGGATGGGGGAGCAGTACTTC | CASRKLTGMGEQYF
13 | . | TRBJ1-6 | . | TRBV6-5 | TGTGCTGTAACGGGGTCGTATAATTCACCCCTCCACTTT | CAVTGSYNSPLHF
15 | . | TRBJ2-7 | . | TRBV28 | TGTGCCAGCAGTTTAGGCACGGTAAGCTCCTACGAGCAGTACTTC | CASSLGTVSSYEQYF
13 | . | TRBJ1-1 | few | TRBV19 | TGTGCCAGTACGTCCCACTCTAATGGAGCAGCTTTCTTT | CASTSHSNGAAFF
17 | . | TRBJ1-3 | . | TRBV10-3 | TGTGCCATCAGTGAATACGGCTCAGCAAACTCTGGAAACACCATATATTTT | CAISEYGSANSGNTIYF
14 | TRBD1 | TRBJ1-5 | . | TRBV28 | TGTGCCAGCATCCCAGGGGGTGGCAATCAGCCCCAGCATTTT | CASIPGGGNQPQHF
14 | . | TRBJ1-2 | once | TRBV2 | TGTGCCAGCGGATTCCTTCCAGGGAACTATGGCTACACCTTC | CASGFLPGNYGYTF
15 | . | TRBJ1-6 | . | TRBV2 | TGTGCCAGCACTTCTTTTTACAGGGAAAATTCACCCCTCCACTTT | CASTSFYRENSPLHF
16 | . | TRBJ1-3 | . | TRBV9 | TGTGCCAGCAGCGCCGCAGGGACGGTCTCTGGAAACACCATATATTTT | CASSAAGTVSGNTIYF
14 | TRBD1 | TRBJ1-3 | . | TRBV6-5 | TGTGCCAGCAGCACAGGGGGTCTGGTAAACACCATATATTTT | CASSTGGLVNTIYF
13 | TRBD1 | TRBJ1-5 | few | TRBV18 | TGTGCCACAAGACAGGGAAGCAATCAGCCCCAGCATTTT | CATRQGSNQPQHF
12 | . | TRBJ1-5 | . | TRBV19 | TGTGCCAGTAGTATAGTGCAAGGCCCCCAGCATTTT | CASSIVQGPQHF
15 | . | TRBJ2-3 | . | TRBV4-3 | TGCGCCAGCAGCCAAGGACTAGTTCAGACAGATACGCAGTATTTT | CASSQGLVQTDTQYF
14 | TRBD1 | TRBJ1-1 | . | TRBV7-8 | TGTGCCAGCAGCGCGACAGGGGGGAACACTGAAGCTTTCTTT | CASSATGGNTEAFF
14 | . | TRBJ2-2 | . | TRBV29-1 | TGCAGCGTTGGTCGAACGGGGAGCACCGGGGAGCTGTTTTTT | CSVGRTGSTGELFF
17 | . | TRBJ2-6 | . | TRBV11-2 | TGTGCCAGCAGCTTAATTTCCTTGTCGGCTGGGGCCAACGTCCTGACTTTC | CASSLISLSAGANVLTF
12 | . | TRBJ1-1 | . | TRBV19 | TGTGCCAGTAGTATAGGTGGGATGTGGGCTTTCTTT | CASSIGGMWAFF
14 | TRBD1 | TRBJ1-6 | . | TRBV27 | TGTGCCAGCAGTGTGGGACAGTTGAATTCACCCCTCCACTTT | CASSVGQLNSPLHF
17 | TRBD1 | TRBJ2-2 | few | TRBV10-1 | TGCGCCAGCAGTCGGGACAGGGACTCTGCGGACACCGGGGAGCTGTTTTTT | CASSRDRDSADTGELFF
18 | . | TRBJ1-2 | . | TRBV27 | TGTGCCAGCAGTTTGAGCGGGGGCCGGGGGGAGCCTAACTATGGCTACACCTTC | CASSLSGGRGEPNYGYTF
15 | TRBD2 | TRBJ2-5 | . | TRBV7-7 | TGTGCTAGCAGCCCTAGCGGGGGGGCCCCAGAGACCCAGTACTTC | CASSPSGGAPETQYF
13 | . | TRBJ1-6 | once | TRBV28 | TGTGCCAGCAGTTTCGCGGGAGCGGTGGCCCTCCACTTT | CASSFAGAVALHF
15 | . | TRBJ1-5 | . | TRBV15 | TGTGCCACCAGCACTTCTCCCCACAACAATCAGCCCCAGCATTTT | CATSTSPHNNQPQHF
13 | . | TRBJ1-5 | . | TRBV6-5 | TGTGCCAGCAGTCACAGGGTTTTTCAGCCCCAGCATTTT | CASSHRVFQPQHF
14 | . | TRBJ2-1 | . | TRBV2 | TGTGCCAGCTCTGGGGGGAGCTCCTACAATGAGCAGTTCTTC | CASSGGSSYNEQFF
15 | . | TRBJ2-1 | . | TRBV19 | TGTGCCAGTAGTCCCACCTCAGTTACCTACAATGAGCAGTTCTTC | CASSPTSVTYNEQFF
14 | . | TRBJ2-5 | . | TRBV7-2 | TGTGCCAGCAGCTTAGTCTTCAACCAAGAGACCCAGTACTTC | CASSLVFNQETQYF
14 | TRBD2 | TRBJ2-3 | . | TRBV7-3 | TGTGCCAGCAGCCCGGGACTAGCGACAGATACGCAGTATTTT | CASSPGLATDTQYF
13 | . | TRBJ1-1 | . | TRBV12-3/TRBV12-4 | TGTGCCAGCACCTCGGCGGATCGTTTAGTAGCTTTCTTT | CASTSADRLVAFF
15 | TRBD1 | TRBJ1-1 | . | TRBV18 | TGTGCCAGCTCACCCTGGACAGGACAGGACACTGAAGCTTTCTTT | CASSPWTGQDTEAFF
14 | . | TRBJ2-1 | . | TRBV27 | TGTGCCAGCAGTTTAGTAGGGTCCTACAATGAGCAGTTCTTC | CASSLVGSYNEQFF
17 | . | TRBJ2-1 | few | TRBV4-3 | TGCGCCAGCAGCCAAGAGTCGCCCCGGGGAGTGTACAATGAGCAGTTCTTC | CASSQESPRGVYNEQFF
12 | TRBD1 | TRBJ1-4 | . | TRBV30 | TGTGCCTGGGGGACAGGGCGGGAAAAACTGTTTTTT | CAWGTGREKLFF
15 | . | TRBJ1-6 | . | TRBV2 | TGTGCCAGCAGTGAACTGTCAGGCGGATGGTCACCCCTCCACTTT | CASSELSGGWSPLHF
13 | TRBD1 | TRBJ2-2 | . | TRBV3-1/TRBV3-2 | TGTGCCAGCAGCCTGCAGGGGGCCGGGGAGCTGTTTTTT | CASSLQGAGELFF
20 | TRBD1 | TRBJ1-1 | . | TRBV6-4 | TGTGCCAGCAGTGACTCAGTCCGGTTCTGGGACAGGGGGTTGAACACTGAAGCTTTCTTT | CASSDSVRFWDRGLNTEAFF
17 | TRBD1 | TRBJ1-4 | . | TRBV5-1 | TGCGCCAGCAGCCCGAGACCTCCGGGACAGGGGAATGAAAAACTGTTTTTT | CASSPRPPGQGNEKLFF
15 | . | TRBJ2-5 | . | TRBV6-1 | TGTGCCAGCAGTGAAACGGTGGGGATCCAGGAGACCCAGTACTTC | CASSETVGIQETQYF
14 | . | TRBJ1-2 | . | TRBV7-2 | TGTGCCAGCAGCGCCCCGTACGTGGGCTATGGCTACACCTTC | CASSAPYVGYGYTF
14 | TRBD2 | TRBJ2-3 | . | TRBV2 | TGTGCCAGCAGGGGGGGGTTGAGCACAGATACGCAGTATTTT | CASRGGLSTDTQYF